Listed below are T cell receptor beta chains from one sample, sequenced in a study of identical twins. TCRdb ran MiXCR on the 5' RACE reads and lists one entry per CDR3 protein. The repertoire consists of roughly 540,000 distinct CDR3 sequences, with less than 25% occurring once and the leading ten covering around 0.91%. This sample was shared with a second study, whose subject was T cells expressing NK-cell markers.

Sequencing was done on a sample of CD4+ T cells sorted from blood. Every receptor here comes from a woman younger than 30 in good health. Both conserved end residues are part of each CDR3. D genes are given only for firm matches. For some rows the clone size is stated as once, few or many, or as a class when expanded; others skip it.

j_gene	v_gene	abundance	d_gene	CDR3nt	CDR3aa
TRBJ1-5	TRBV4-2	few	TRBD1	TGTGCCAGCAGCCACCGGGACAGGGGTAATCAGCCCCAGCATTTT	CASSHRDRGNQPQHF
TRBJ2-2	TRBV7-9	.	.	TGTGCCAGCAGCTTTGTAAGGACCGGGGAGCTGTTTTTT	CASSFVRTGELFF
TRBJ2-3	TRBV12-3/TRBV12-4	few	TRBD1	TGTGCCAGCATTAAGACAGGGGCTTTGACAGATACGCAGTATTTT	CASIKTGALTDTQYF
TRBJ1-1	TRBV7-2	.	.	TGTGCCAGCAGCCTTCAGCCCGCCCCTGAAGCTTTCTTT	CASSLQPAPEAFF
TRBJ1-1	TRBV12-3/TRBV12-4	.	.	TGTGCCAGCAGTTTAAGGGTCTCTGAAGCTTTCTTT	CASSLRVSEAFF
TRBJ1-2	TRBV6-1	.	TRBD1	TGTGCCAGCAGCCTAACCAGCGGGACAGGGGTTCATGGCTACACCTTC	CASSLTSGTGVHGYTF
TRBJ2-1	TRBV5-8	.	.	TGTGCCAGCAGCTTGGACGGCAGTCAATACAATGAGCAGTTCTTC	CASSLDGSQYNEQFF
TRBJ2-7	TRBV5-1	few	.	TGCGCCAGCAGCTTATTGACCAGGGAACCGGACGAGCAGTACTTC	CASSLLTREPDEQYF
TRBJ2-4	TRBV7-3	.	TRBD2	TGTGCCAGCAGCTTAGGGGGACTAGCAAGTTCCAAAAACATTCAGTACTTC	CASSLGGLASSKNIQYF
TRBJ2-2	TRBV29-1	.	.	TGCAGCGTTGAAAGGGGGGCCTACACCGGGGAGCTGTTTTTT	CSVERGAYTGELFF
TRBJ2-7	TRBV6-2/TRBV6-3	.	.	TGTGCCAGCACCCAGAGGGGCCTCTCCTACGAGCAGTACTTC	CASTQRGLSYEQYF
TRBJ2-4	TRBV20-1	.	.	TGCAGTGGCAAAGAGTCAGGCATTCAGTACTTC	CSGKESGIQYF
TRBJ2-1	TRBV5-5	.	.	TGTGCCAGCCGCCAGATGGGGCGTGAGCAGTTCTTC	CASRQMGREQFF
TRBJ1-5	TRBV20-1	few	TRBD1	TGCAGTGCTAGAACGGGGACAGAACAGCCCCAGCATTTT	CSARTGTEQPQHF
TRBJ2-3	TRBV20-1	.	.	TGCAGTGCCAATCCGGGACCCAACACAGATACGCAGTATTTT	CSANPGPNTDTQYF
TRBJ2-2	TRBV2	.	TRBD2	TGTGCCAGCACGCTTACTAGCGGGAGGGCCTCGGGGGAGCTGTTTTTT	CASTLTSGRASGELFF
TRBJ1-5	TRBV7-2	once	.	TGTGCCAGCAGTAGACAGCTTAGCAATCAGCCCCGGCATTTT	CASSRQLSNQPRHF
TRBJ1-1	TRBV10-3	few	.	TGTGCCACCCACTGGCAACAGACGAACACTGAAGCTTTCTTT	CATHWQQTNTEAFF
TRBJ1-2	TRBV6-1	.	.	TGTGCCAGCAGTCCCCGTGGGGTTATTAACTATGGCTACACCTTC	CASSPRGVINYGYTF
TRBJ1-1	TRBV20-1	few	.	TGCAGTGCTGATAACATGAACACTGAAGCTTTCTTT	CSADNMNTEAFF
TRBJ1-2	TRBV12-3/TRBV12-4	.	TRBD1	TGTGCCAGCAGTTTCCGGGACAGGGGGAGCGGCTACACCTTC	CASSFRDRGSGYTF
TRBJ2-1	TRBV20-1	.	TRBD2	TGCAGTGCTAGAGGACTAGCGGGAGAGCATGAGCAGTTCTTC	CSARGLAGEHEQFF
TRBJ2-1	TRBV29-1	.	TRBD2	TGCAGCGTTGAAGAAGGGGGACTAGCAGAGAATGAGCAGTTCTTC	CSVEEGGLAENEQFF
TRBJ2-5	TRBV12-3/TRBV12-4	few	.	TGTGCCAGCAGTCTAGACACACAAGAGACCCAGTACTTC	CASSLDTQETQYF
TRBJ2-7	TRBV7-9	few	.	TGTGCCAGCAGCTTAGTAGCCAGGCTCGGCGAGCAGTACTTC	CASSLVARLGEQYF
TRBJ1-1	TRBV30	few	TRBD1	TGTGCCTGGAGTGTACAGGGGATTATGAACACTGAAGCTTTCTTT	CAWSVQGIMNTEAFF
TRBJ2-5	TRBV29-1	many	.	TGCAGCGTTCTGCTATCGATGGAGACCCAGTACTTC	CSVLLSMETQYF
TRBJ2-1	TRBV27	.	TRBD1	TGTGCCAGCAGTTTACAGGGGGCCGTTTACAATGAGCAGTTCTTC	CASSLQGAVYNEQFF
TRBJ2-1	TRBV7-2	.	.	TGTGCCAGCAGCGTAGGTTGGGCCCGTGAGCAGTTCTTC	CASSVGWAREQFF
TRBJ2-2	TRBV7-2	.	.	TGTGCCAGCAGCTTGACCCGGACGCTCACCGGGGAGCTGTTTTTT	CASSLTRTLTGELFF
TRBJ2-5	TRBV2	.	.	TGTGCCAGCCGGTACACGACCCCAGAGACCCAGTACTTC	CASRYTTPETQYF
TRBJ1-1	TRBV6-5	few	.	TGTGCCAGCAGTTTCGGGGATTTGGGTACTGAAGCTTTCTTT	CASSFGDLGTEAFF
TRBJ2-5	TRBV23-1	once	TRBD1	TGCGCCAGCAGTCTCGGGACAGGGAATCTTGAGACCCAGTACTTC	CASSLGTGNLETQYF
TRBJ1-1	TRBV18	few	TRBD1	TGTGCCAGCTCACCCCAGGGGGGGGCGGGCACTGAAGCTTTCTTT	CASSPQGGAGTEAFF
TRBJ2-1	TRBV6-1	once	TRBD2	TGTGCCAGCACCAAAGGCCAACTAGCGGGAAGCGATGAGCAGTTCTTC	CASTKGQLAGSDEQFF
TRBJ2-3	TRBV7-2	many	.	TGTGCCAGCAGTTTACAAGATACGCAGTATTTT	CASSLQDTQYF
TRBJ2-7	TRBV18	.	.	TGTGCCAGCTCACCCCAGGGTCTGGGCTACGAGCAGTACTTC	CASSPQGLGYEQYF
TRBJ2-5	TRBV20-1	.	TRBD2	TGCAGTGCTGGCTCGGCGGGGGGGCCCCAGTACTTC	CSAGSAGGPQYF
TRBJ2-7	TRBV11-3	.	.	TGTGCCAGCAGCTCGGGACAACTCCTTGACATATTTCCTTTCCGTGGATTCGAGCAGTACTTC	CASSSGQLLDIFPFRGFEQYF
TRBJ2-3	TRBV7-2	few	.	TGTGCCAGCAGCTTAGCCGCAAATACGCAGTATTTT	CASSLAANTQYF
TRBJ1-1	TRBV2	.	.	TGTGCCAGCAACCGCCGAGGCCAGGGGAACACTGAAGCTTTCTTT	CASNRRGQGNTEAFF
TRBJ2-1	TRBV5-1	.	.	TGCGCCAGCAGCTTGGAATCGATCGGCAGCGTAAGTGAGCACTTCTTC	CASSLESIGSVSEHFF
TRBJ1-4	TRBV4-3	few	TRBD1	TGCGCCAGCAGCCGGGGACAGGACGAAAAACTGTCTTTT	CASSRGQDEKLSF
TRBJ2-2	TRBV6-5	.	.	TGTGCCAGCAGTTACTCGTTATCGTCGAACACCGGGGAGCTGTTTTTT	CASSYSLSSNTGELFF
TRBJ2-3	TRBV30	few	.	TGTGCCTGGAAGGCCCGGGGCACAGATACGCAGTATTTT	CAWKARGTDTQYF
TRBJ2-1	TRBV2	.	TRBD2	TGTGCCAGCAGTGAAGAAGTAGCGGGGGGGAATGAGCAGTTCTTC	CASSEEVAGGNEQFF
TRBJ2-3	TRBV6-2/TRBV6-3	many	.	TGTGCCAGCAGTTTCAGGGGAGTCACAGATACGCAGTATTTT	CASSFRGVTDTQYF
TRBJ1-3	TRBV2	few	.	TGTGCCAGCAGTGAAGCAATGGGGAGCTCTGGAAACACCATATATTTT	CASSEAMGSSGNTIYF
TRBJ2-3	TRBV7-2	.	.	TGTGCCAGCAGCCCCCGGACGGTCACAGATACGCAGTATTTT	CASSPRTVTDTQYF
TRBJ1-5	TRBV7-9	.	.	TGTGCCAGCAGCTACTCCGGGACATTCAATCAGCCCCAGCATTTT	CASSYSGTFNQPQHF
TRBJ1-1	TRBV7-2	.	.	TGTGCCAGCAGCTTATACGGTTGGGCTTTCTTT	CASSLYGWAFF
TRBJ1-2	TRBV5-1	.	TRBD1	TGCGCCAGCAGCCTCCTGGGACAGGGAAGTTATGGCTACACCTTC	CASSLLGQGSYGYTF
TRBJ2-2	TRBV2	few	TRBD1	TGTGCCAGCAGGGGGGACAGTAACACCGGGGAGCTGTTTTTT	CASRGDSNTGELFF
TRBJ1-1	TRBV6-5	.	.	TGTGCCAGCAGTTACTCGCCTGGAAAGGACACTGAAGCTTTCTTT	CASSYSPGKDTEAFF
TRBJ2-1	TRBV11-2	few	.	TGTGCCAGCAGCGGTCGGAATGAGCAGTTCTTC	CASSGRNEQFF
TRBJ2-5	TRBV5-1	few	.	TGCGCCAGCAGCCCGGGAGTTTCACAAGAGACCCAGTACTTC	CASSPGVSQETQYF
TRBJ1-6	TRBV12-3/TRBV12-4	few	TRBD1	TGTGCCAGCAGCGGACAGGGTGATAATTCACCCCTCCACTTT	CASSGQGDNSPLHF
TRBJ2-2	TRBV20-1	few	TRBD2	TGCAGTGCTAGAGATCGGGTAGCGGGAGCGGCTGGGGAGCTGTTTTTT	CSARDRVAGAAGELFF